Listed below are T cell receptor beta chains from one sample, sequenced in a study of beta chain features in type 1 diabetes. Repertoires were generated with immunoSEQ multiplex PCR, while TCRdb's copy carries only in-frame clones and drops some. The sample lists fewer than 350,000 clones; 15% were seen once. Material for sequencing was naive CD4+ T cells from blood. The receptors stem from a man between 18 and 29 years old with type 1 diabetes. The CDR3 runs from the conserved cysteine through the conserved F or W. Fields, in order: D gene, CDR3 length, clone size, V gene, J gene, CDR3 DNA, CDR3 protein. A D gene is named only where the DNA matches it firmly. A clone size is listed for some rows: how often the clone was seen (once, few, many), or a class if it is expanded.

>-|13|few|TRBV25-1|TRBJ1-1
TGTGCCAGTTCAGGGCCCTATACTGTTGAAGCTTTCTTT
CASSGPYTVEAFF
>TRBD2|13|few|TRBV5-1|TRBJ2-7
TGCGCCAGCAGCCCCGCTAGCGGCTACGAGCAGTACTTC
CASSPASGYEQYF
>-|15|-|TRBV14|TRBJ2-7
TGTGCCAGCAGCCAGAGTGCAGGGATCTCCTACGAGCAGTACTTC
CASSQSAGISYEQYF
>TRBD2|18|-|TRBV25-1|TRBJ2-1
TGTGCCAGCAGTCCCCTAGGGGGACTAGCGGGGCTCTACAATGAGCAGTTCTTC
CASSPLGGLAGLYNEQFF
>TRBD1|13|few|TRBV6-6|TRBJ2-7
TGTGCCAGCGAGGGGGCGTCTACCTACGAGCAGTACTTC
CASEGASTYEQYF
>-|15|-|TRBV6-5|TRBJ2-5
TGTGCCAGCAGTTACCTCCCCATTTCGGAGGAGACCCAGTACTTC
CASSYLPISEETQYF
>-|16|few|TRBV18|TRBJ2-3
TGTGCCAGCTCACCATCACCGACAGCTAGCACAGATACGCAGTATTTT
CASSPSPTASTDTQYF
>TRBD2|15|-|TRBV18|TRBJ2-3
TGTGCCAGCTCACCACCCAGCGGGATCACAGATACGCAGTATTTT
CASSPPSGITDTQYF
>TRBD2|17|-|TRBV7-2|TRBJ2-1
TGTGCCAGCAGCTCGAGAGGGTCGGGTAGCGGGAGGACTGAGCAGTTCTTC
CASSSRGSGSGRTEQFF
>TRBD1|14|few|TRBV28|TRBJ1-5
TGTGCCAGCAGTTCGGGACAGGGGAGCCAGCCCCAGCATTTT
CASSSGQGSQPQHF
>TRBD1|11|few|TRBV25-1|TRBJ1-1
TGTGCCAGCGACAGGGGTAATGAAGCTTTCTTT
CASDRGNEAFF
>-|13|-|TRBV6-5|TRBJ2-7
TGTGCCAGCCGTCCGGGAATTTCCTGGGAGCAGTACTTC
CASRPGISWEQYF
>-|13|-|TRBV29-1|TRBJ2-1
TGCAGCGTTGTCGACGGGGGTGGCAATGAGCAGTTCTTC
CSVVDGGGNEQFF
>TRBD2|14|-|TRBV28|TRBJ2-2
TGTGCCAGCATGCCCGGGGGGTATAACGGGGAGCTGTTTTTT
CASMPGGYNGELFF
>TRBD2|13|few|TRBV29-1|TRBJ2-1
TGCAGCTCCCGGGGACTAATTACAGATGAGCAGTTCTTC
CSSRGLITDEQFF
>TRBD2|17|-|TRBV4-2|TRBJ2-7
TGTGCCAGCAGCCAAGATGTAGGGAGGGAGACCTACTACGAGCAGTACTTC
CASSQDVGRETYYEQYF
>-|14|-|TRBV9|TRBJ2-5
TGTGCCAGCAGCGTACTGGGCCTGCAAGAGACCCAGTACTTC
CASSVLGLQETQYF
>TRBD1|14|few|TRBV9|TRBJ2-7
TGTGCCAGCAGCACCGGGACAGTTTCTGCCGAGCAGTACTTC
CASSTGTVSAEQYF
>TRBD1|14|-|TRBV5-1|TRBJ1-1
TGCGCCAGCAGCATAACAGGGGGCAGGACTGAAGCTTTCTTT
CASSITGGRTEAFF
>-|13|few|TRBV6-5|TRBJ2-3
TGTGCCAGCAGTTATACGGGAACAGATACGCAGTATTTT
CASSYTGTDTQYF
>TRBD1|14|few|TRBV5-1|TRBJ2-5
TGCGCCAGCAGCGCGGGGACAGGGGCAGAGACCCAGTACTTC
CASSAGTGAETQYF
>TRBD1|16|-|TRBV7-2|TRBJ2-5
TGTGCCAGCAGCTTAGCGACAGGGGGCGGCCAAGAGACCCAGTACTTC
CASSLATGGGQETQYF
>TRBD1|14|few|TRBV5-4|TRBJ2-3
TGTGCCAGCAGCTCCGGGACAGACACAGATACGCAGTATTTT
CASSSGTDTDTQYF
>-|13|few|TRBV30|TRBJ2-5
TGTGCCTGGAGTGTACGGGGGAGTAGTTCCCAGTACTTC
CAWSVRGSSSQYF
>-|13|few|TRBV5-4|TRBJ2-3
TGTGCCAGCAGCTTGTGGGGGGGGCATACGCAGTATTTT
CASSLWGGHTQYF
>TRBD2|16|-|TRBV7-2|TRBJ2-1
TGTGCCAGCAGCTTAGGGAGCGGGGGGTCCTACAATGAGCAGTTCTTC
CASSLGSGGSYNEQFF
>-|19|-|TRBV28|TRBJ2-6
TGTGCCAGCAGTTTAGGAGTATCTACAGGATCATCGGGGGCCAACGTCCTGACTTTC
CASSLGVSTGSSGANVLTF
>TRBD2|15|-|TRBV7-9|TRBJ2-2
TGTGCCAGCAGCCCGCTTGGGGGGGTTACCGGGGAGCTGTTTTTT
CASSPLGGVTGELFF
>-|16|-|TRBV5-4|TRBJ1-6
TGTGCCAGCAGCTTGCCTCCCCAACAGGGTTCTTCACCCCTCCACTTT
CASSLPPQQGSSPLHF
>-|13|-|TRBV10-3|TRBJ1-2
TGTGCCATCAGTTCCGGAGGGCGATATGGCTACACCTTC
CAISSGGRYGYTF
>TRBD2|14|-|TRBV7-9|TRBJ2-1
TGTGCCAGCAGCTTATCGCGGGAGGAGGGTGAGCAGTTCTTC
CASSLSREEGEQFF
>-|12|few|TRBV18|TRBJ2-7
TGTGCCAGCTCCCGACCCGGGGAAGGCCAGTACTTC
CASSRPGEGQYF
>-|15|-|TRBV7-9|TRBJ2-3
TGTGCCAGCAGCAGGACTCCCATCCGAGGAGATACGCAGTATTTT
CASSRTPIRGDTQYF
>-|14|-|TRBV28|TRBJ1-5
TGTGCCAGCAGTTCGGACGGGAACAATCAGCCCCAGCATTTT
CASSSDGNNQPQHF
>TRBD2|19|few|TRBV5-6|TRBJ2-1
TGTGCCAGCAGCTTGGTCCCCCTAGCGGGCACTAAATCCTACAATGAGCAGTTCTTC
CASSLVPLAGTKSYNEQFF
>-|12|-|TRBV18|TRBJ2-7
TGTGCCAGCTCACAGGGGGCCTACGAGCAGTACTTC
CASSQGAYEQYF
>-|14|-|TRBV27|TRBJ2-7
TGTGCCAGCAGTTATCAACAGGGACCCTACGAGCAGTACTTC
CASSYQQGPYEQYF
>-|15|-|TRBV5-1|TRBJ1-2
TGCGCCAGCAGCATCGGGACATCCCCCCTCTATGGCTACACCTTC
CASSIGTSPLYGYTF
>TRBD1|15|few|TRBV28|TRBJ2-7
TGTGCCAGCAGTCCCGACAGGGGGTCCTTCTACGAGCAGTACTTC
CASSPDRGSFYEQYF
>-|17|-|TRBV4-1|TRBJ2-1
TGCGCCAGCAGCCCCGGAGCAATCCGGCATAAAGACAATGAGCAGTTCTTC
CASSPGAIRHKDNEQFF
>-|12|-|TRBV6-6|TRBJ1-2
TGTGCCAGCAGTTACGGGCAGGGTGGCTACACCTTC
CASSYGQGGYTF
>TRBD1|16|few|TRBV30|TRBJ1-6
TGTGCCTGGAGTGTGGAAGGGGGCGTTGGAAATTCACCCCTCCACTTT
CAWSVEGGVGNSPLHF
>TRBD1|14|-|TRBV5-1|TRBJ1-2
TGCGCCAGCAGCTTGGGAGACAGGGGCCATGGCTACACCTTC
CASSLGDRGHGYTF
>TRBD1|14|few|TRBV2|TRBJ2-2
TGTGCCAGGCGAACAGGGGCGAACACCGGGGAGCTGTTTTTT
CARRTGANTGELFF
>-|10|few|TRBV20-1|TRBJ2-1
TGCAGTGCTCACCTTCCGACAGCGCTCTTC
CSAHLPTALF
>-|14|-|TRBV7-2|TRBJ1-4
TGTGCCAGCAGCTTAAATGGAGTTGTGAAAAAACTGTTTTTT
CASSLNGVVKKLFF
>TRBD2|14|few|TRBV4-1|TRBJ2-1
TGCGCCTCCCGGAGCGGGAGGGGGGTCAATGAGCAGTTCTTC
CASRSGRGVNEQFF
>TRBD2|16|few|TRBV9|TRBJ2-1
TGTGCCAGCAGCGTGCTGAGCGGGAGCAGCTACAATGAGCAGTTCTTC
CASSVLSGSSYNEQFF
>-|14|few|TRBV28|TRBJ1-2
TGTGCCAGCACCCTCCGGCGGGGATCCAATGGCTACACCTTC
CASTLRRGSNGYTF
>-|13|-|TRBV6-5|TRBJ1-4
TGTGCCAGCAGTGGAACAGCTAATGAAAAACTGTTTTTT
CASSGTANEKLFF
>TRBD1|17|few|TRBV14|TRBJ2-1
TGTGCCAGCAGCCTCCACGGACAGGCAGAAGGTCGACATGAGCAGTTCTTC
CASSLHGQAEGRHEQFF
>TRBD2|16|few|TRBV9|TRBJ2-5
TGTGCCAGCAGCGTTGGGTTAGGGGCGGGGGTGGAGACCCAGTACTTC
CASSVGLGAGVETQYF
>-|16|-|TRBV14|TRBJ2-2
TGTGCCAGCAGCCCCCGCGGGACAGTCTACACCGGGGAGCTGTTTTTT
CASSPRGTVYTGELFF
>TRBD2|15|-|TRBV5-4|TRBJ2-3
TGTGCCAGCAGCCGGACTAGCGGGGGCACAGATACGCAGTATTTT
CASSRTSGGTDTQYF
>-|15|few|TRBV10-3|TRBJ2-1
TGTGCCATCAGTGAGCGTGTCGGGGGTAGAAATGAGCAGTTCTTC
CAISERVGGRNEQFF
>-|12|-|TRBV7-2|TRBJ2-1
TGTGCCAGCAGCCCCCAGGATAATGAGCAGTTCTTC
CASSPQDNEQFF